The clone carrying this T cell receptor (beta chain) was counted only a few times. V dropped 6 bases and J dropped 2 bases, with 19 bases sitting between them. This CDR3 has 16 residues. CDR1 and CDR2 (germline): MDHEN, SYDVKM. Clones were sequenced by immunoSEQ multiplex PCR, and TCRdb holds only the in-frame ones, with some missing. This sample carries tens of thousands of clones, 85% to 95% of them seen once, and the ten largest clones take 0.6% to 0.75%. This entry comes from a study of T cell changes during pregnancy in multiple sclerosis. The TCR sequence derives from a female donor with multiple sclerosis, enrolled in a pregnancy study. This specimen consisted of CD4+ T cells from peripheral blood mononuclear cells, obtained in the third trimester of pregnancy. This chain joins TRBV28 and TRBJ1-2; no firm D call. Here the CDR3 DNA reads TGTGCCAGCAGCCCCGCCGGACTACGGGTCAACTATGGCTACACCTTC. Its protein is CASSPAGLRVNYGYTF.